The 12 T cell receptor beta chains reported below all come from one sample, sequenced in a study of regulatory T cells in long-lasting Graves disease. This sample's time point: newly diagnosed GD, antithyroid drugs for less than 3 months. The TCR library was made from RNA extracted from PBMCs. The authors built TCR beta libraries using iRepertoire HTBI primers and Arm-PCR of CDR3 regions. TCRdb recomputed calls from the multiplex PCR reads with MiXCR, one row per CDR3 protein. The table includes approximately 470,000 distinct CDR3 sequences, about a sixth detected once. A further study also used this sample, focusing on T cells in Graves' hyperthyroidism and ophthalmopathy.

The sequenced sample was peripheral blood mononuclear cells (PBMCs), obtained at new diagnosis, from a patient treated with antithyroid drugs. The receptors come from a middle-aged man with Graves disease.

The chain carries TRBV11-2 and TRBJ2-7, with 7 bases matching TRBD1. V trimming: 7 bases; J trimming: 3 bases; junction bases outside the gene matches: 9. The germline CDR1 and CDR2 sequences are SGHAT and FQNNGV. This CDR3 has 14 amino acids. In DNA, the CDR3 is TGTGCCAGCACCCCTCGACAGGGAAACTACGAGCAGTACTTC. This codes for CASTPRQGNYEQYF.

The chain has TRBV30 and TRBJ2-3, with 15 bases that match TRBD2. The CDR3 loop spans 15 amino acids. V shed 7 bases, J shed 4 bases, and the junction held 6 bases outside the gene matches. Germline assignment: CDR1 GTSNPN and CDR2 SVGIG (reference sequence). The CDR3 loop reads CASGLAGGPADTQYF. CDR3 DNA sequence: TGTGCCTCGGGACTAGCGGGAGGTCCAGCAGATACGCAGTATTTT.

This clonotype has only a few counts. The chain recombines TRBV19 with TRBJ2-3; 7 bases align to TRBD1. The CDR3 is made up of 13 amino acids. CDR1 is LNHDA and CDR2 is SQIVND in the germline V gene (reference sequence). V trimming: 6 bases; J trimming: 8 bases; junction bases outside the gene matches: 8. The CDR3 DNA sequence: TGTGCCAGTAGCAGGGGGAACACGGGTACGCAGTATTTT. Protein: CASSRGNTGTQYF.

This clonotype has a count of ten or more. The V call is TRBV7-9, the J call TRBJ1-5; 7 nucleotides align to TRBD1. CDR1 is SEHNR and CDR2 is FQNEAQ in the germline V gene (reference sequence). This CDR3 contains 15 residues. After removal of 5 bases from V and 3 bases from J, the junction contained 7 bases not matched to a gene. The CDR3 DNA reads as TGTGCCAGCAGCCGGGACAGCGATTTCAATCAGCCCCAGCATTTT. Its protein is CASSRDSDFNQPQHF.

This clonotype appeared many times. In DNA form, the CDR3 reads TGTGCCAGCAGCTTCGGGGGGTACTACGAGCAGTACTTC. Its translation is CASSFGGYYEQYF. The V gene is TRBV7-2, the J gene TRBJ2-7, with 7 bases aligning to TRBD2. Trimming at V came to 3 bases and at J to 3 bases, leaving 2 bases not matched to a gene. The CDR3 has 13 amino acids. The germline CDR1 and CDR2 sequences are SGHTA and FQGNSA.

This clonotype was seen many times. The chain uses TRBV28 and TRBJ2-3; D remains ambiguous. The V end lost 6 bases, the J end lost 2 bases, and 6 bases lay between the germline ends. This CDR3 region has 12 residues. Germline lookup yields CDR1 MDHEN and CDR2 SYDVKM. The CDR3 is CASSPNTDTQYF. The CDR3 DNA is TGTGCCAGCAGCCCGAACACAGATACGCAGTATTTT.

This chain links TRBV6-1 with TRBJ2-1, with TRBD2 matching over 16 bases. Germline CDR1 reads MNHNS; CDR2 reads SASEGT. The J segment lost 9 bases and the V segment lost 6 bases, leaving 8 bases of the junction unmatched. The CDR3 contains 16 residues. The CDR3 sequence is CASRPGTSGRAGEQFF. CDR3 bases: TGTGCCAGCAGACCCGGGACTAGCGGGAGGGCCGGTGAGCAGTTCTTC.

As to this clonotype: A read error likely explains this, since a far larger clone differs by one base. This sequence joins TRBV6-2 or TRBV6-3 and TRBJ2-1, with D tentatively TRBD1 (5 bases). This CDR3 has 18 residues. Germline-derived CDR1 and CDR2 are MNHEY and SVGEGT. Deletions cut 7 bases from V and 10 bases from J, with 32 bases between. The CDR3 region has the DNA TGTGCCAGCACATCCCCAGGGTCCGAGACGGGTACAAACTACGAGCAGTTCTTC. Translation gives CASTSPGSETGTNYEQFF.

This clonotype showed up many times. The V call is TRBV6-1, the J call TRBJ2-7, with 11 bases that match TRBD2. J lost 5 bases, V lost 6 bases, and 3 bases had no gene match. This CDR3 has 13 residues. CDR1 is MNHNS, CDR2 SASEGT, per germline. CDR3 residues: CASSLAGGDEQYF. The CDR3 nucleotides read TGTGCCAGCAGCCTAGCGGGAGGCGACGAGCAGTACTTC.

This clonotype was seen repeatedly, ten times or more. The gene calls are TRBV2 and TRBJ2-3, with D uncertain. The germline CDR1 and CDR2 sequences are SNHLY and FYNNEI. V lost 2 bases and J lost 2, with 5 bases in between. The CDR3 runs to 13 residues. Written as DNA, the CDR3 is TGTGCCAGCAGTGAAACAGTCACAGATACGCAGTATTTT. Protein sequence: CASSETVTDTQYF.

This clonotype was seen ten or more times. The chain has TRBV11-2 and TRBJ1-2; D gene uncertain. CDR1 and CDR2 (germline): SGHAT, FQNNGV. Deletions cut 0 bases from V and 13 bases from J, with 15 bases between. The length of the CDR3 is 13 residues. The DNA for the CDR3 is TGTGCCAGCAGCTTAGATGAGGCAACCGCGGCCACCTTC. This codes for CASSLDEATAATF.

This clonotype was observed many times. The chain links TRBV28 to TRBJ1-1; D may be TRBD1 (5 bases). V dropped 3 bases and J dropped 5 bases, with 22 bases sitting between them. The CDR3 length is 17 residues. Germline V gene sequence: CDR1 MDHEN, CDR2 SYDVKM. Here the CDR3 reads CASSFLDATEWGTEAFF. CDR3 DNA: TGTGCCAGCAGTTTCTTAGATGCTACGGAATGGGGGACTGAAGCTTTCTTT. The whole variable domain, filled in from reference TRBV28 and TRBJ1-1, reads DVKVTQSSRYLVKRTGEKVFLECVQDMDHENMFWYRQDPGLGLRLIYFSYDVKMKEKGDIPEGYSVSREKKERFSLILESASTNQTSMYLCASSFLDATEWGTEAFFGQGTRLTVV.